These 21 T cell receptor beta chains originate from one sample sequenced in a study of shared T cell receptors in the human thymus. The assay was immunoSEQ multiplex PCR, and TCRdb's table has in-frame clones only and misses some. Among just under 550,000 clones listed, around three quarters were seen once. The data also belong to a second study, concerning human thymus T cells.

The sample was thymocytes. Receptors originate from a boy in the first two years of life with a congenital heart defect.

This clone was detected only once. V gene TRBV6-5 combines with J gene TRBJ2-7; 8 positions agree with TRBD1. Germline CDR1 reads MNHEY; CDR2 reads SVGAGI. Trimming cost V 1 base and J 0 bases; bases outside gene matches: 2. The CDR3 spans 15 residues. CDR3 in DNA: TGTGCCAGCAGTTACTACAGGGGGTCCTCCTACGAGCAGTACTTC. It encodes CASSYYRGSSYEQYF.

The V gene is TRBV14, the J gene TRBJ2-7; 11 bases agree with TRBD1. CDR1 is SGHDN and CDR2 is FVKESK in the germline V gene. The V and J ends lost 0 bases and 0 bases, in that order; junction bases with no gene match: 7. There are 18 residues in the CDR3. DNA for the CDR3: TGTGCCAGCAGCCAAGATTTGGGACAGGGGGTGAGCTCCTACGAGCAGTACTTC. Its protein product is CASSQDLGQGVSSYEQYF.

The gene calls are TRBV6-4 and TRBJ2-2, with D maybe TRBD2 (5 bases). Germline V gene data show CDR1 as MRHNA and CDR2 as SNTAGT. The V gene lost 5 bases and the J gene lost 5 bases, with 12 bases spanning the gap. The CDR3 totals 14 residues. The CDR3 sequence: CASSPSGTTGELFF. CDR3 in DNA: TGTGCCAGCAGTCCCAGCGGAACGACCGGGGAGCTGTTTTTT.

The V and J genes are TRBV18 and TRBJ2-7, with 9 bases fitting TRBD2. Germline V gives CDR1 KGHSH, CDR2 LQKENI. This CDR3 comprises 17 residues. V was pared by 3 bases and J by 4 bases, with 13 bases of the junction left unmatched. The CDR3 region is CASSPAEPGLAQYEQYF. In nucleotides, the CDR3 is TGTGCCAGCTCACCGGCAGAGCCGGGACTAGCCCAATACGAGCAGTACTTC.

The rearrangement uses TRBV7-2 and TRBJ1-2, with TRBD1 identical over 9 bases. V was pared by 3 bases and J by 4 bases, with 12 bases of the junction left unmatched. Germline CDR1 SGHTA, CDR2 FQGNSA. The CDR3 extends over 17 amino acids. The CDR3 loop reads CASSFQNRGRRSYGYTF. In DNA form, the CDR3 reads TGTGCCAGCAGCTTCCAGAACAGGGGGCGCCGGAGCTATGGCTACACCTTC.

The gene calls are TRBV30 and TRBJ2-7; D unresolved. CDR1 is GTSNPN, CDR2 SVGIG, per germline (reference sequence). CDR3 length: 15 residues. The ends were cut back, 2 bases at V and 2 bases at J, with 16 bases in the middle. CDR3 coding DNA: TGTGCCTGGAGTTGCGGTCAGCTCCGACCCTACGAGCAGTACTTC. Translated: CAWSCGQLRPYEQYF.

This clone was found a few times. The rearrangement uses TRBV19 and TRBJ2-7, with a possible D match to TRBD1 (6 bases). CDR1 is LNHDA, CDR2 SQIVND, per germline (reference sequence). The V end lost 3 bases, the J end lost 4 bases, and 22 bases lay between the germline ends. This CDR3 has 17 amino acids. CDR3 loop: CASSILFKGVSGYEQYF. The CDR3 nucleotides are TGTGCCAGTAGTATCCTGTTTAAGGGGGTGTCCGGGTACGAGCAGTACTTC.

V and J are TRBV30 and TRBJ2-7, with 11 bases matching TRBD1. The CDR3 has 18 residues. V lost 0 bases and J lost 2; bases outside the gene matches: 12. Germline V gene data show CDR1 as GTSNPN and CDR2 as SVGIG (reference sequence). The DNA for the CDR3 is TGTGCCTGGAGTGTACGGGACAGGGGGACCGGGAGGGCCTACGAGCAGTACTTC. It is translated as CAWSVRDRGTGRAYEQYF.

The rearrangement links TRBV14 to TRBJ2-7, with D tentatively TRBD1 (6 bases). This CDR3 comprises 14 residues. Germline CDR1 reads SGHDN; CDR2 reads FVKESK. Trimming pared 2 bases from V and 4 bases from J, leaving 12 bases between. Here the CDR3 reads CASSQWGRNYEQYF. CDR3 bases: TGTGCCAGCAGCCAATGGGGGCGGAATTACGAGCAGTACTTC.

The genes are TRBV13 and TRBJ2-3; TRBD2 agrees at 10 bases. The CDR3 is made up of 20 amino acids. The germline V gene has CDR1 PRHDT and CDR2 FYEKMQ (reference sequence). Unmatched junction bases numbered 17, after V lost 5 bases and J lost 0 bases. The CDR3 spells CASSPFPTPKLAGSTDTQYF. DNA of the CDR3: TGTGCCAGCAGCCCTTTCCCCACCCCTAAACTAGCGGGGAGCACAGATACGCAGTATTTT.

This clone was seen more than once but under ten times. The CDR3 spells CAWRAGPGNSPLHF. CDR3 nucleotides: TGTGCCTGGAGGGCGGGACCAGGGAATTCACCCCTCCACTTT. The chain uses TRBV30 and TRBJ1-6, with D possibly being TRBD1 (5 bases). The CDR3 has 14 residues. The V and J ends lost 3 bases and 7 bases respectively, with 13 bases between them. Germline V gene data show CDR1 as GTSNPN and CDR2 as SVGIG (reference sequence).

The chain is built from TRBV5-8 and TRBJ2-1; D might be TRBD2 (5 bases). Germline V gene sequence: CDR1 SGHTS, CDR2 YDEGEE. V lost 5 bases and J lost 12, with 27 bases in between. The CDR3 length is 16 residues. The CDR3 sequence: CASRGERISPNERQFF. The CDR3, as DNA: TGTGCCAGCAGGGGAGAGCGTATATCCCCCAATGAGCGGCAGTTCTTC. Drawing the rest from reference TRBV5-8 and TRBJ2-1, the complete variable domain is EAGVTQSPTHLIKTRGQQATLRCSPISGHTSVYWYQQALGLGLQFLLWYDEGEERNRGNFPPRFSGRQFPNYSSELNVNALELEDSALYLCASRGERISPNERQFFGPGTRLTVL.

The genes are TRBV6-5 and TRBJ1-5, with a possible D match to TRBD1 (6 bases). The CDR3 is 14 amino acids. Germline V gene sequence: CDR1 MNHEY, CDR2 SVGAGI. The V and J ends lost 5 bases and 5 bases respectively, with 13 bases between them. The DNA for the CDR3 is TGTGCCAGCAGTGAGCGGACAGAGGATCAGCCCCAGCATTTT. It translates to CASSERTEDQPQHF.

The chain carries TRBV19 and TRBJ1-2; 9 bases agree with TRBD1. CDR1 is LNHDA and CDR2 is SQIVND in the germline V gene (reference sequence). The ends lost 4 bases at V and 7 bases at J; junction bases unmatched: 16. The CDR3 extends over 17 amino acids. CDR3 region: CASSRTGTGRTSGGYTF. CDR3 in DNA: TGTGCCAGTAGTAGAACCGGGACAGGGAGAACTTCAGGTGGCTACACCTTC.

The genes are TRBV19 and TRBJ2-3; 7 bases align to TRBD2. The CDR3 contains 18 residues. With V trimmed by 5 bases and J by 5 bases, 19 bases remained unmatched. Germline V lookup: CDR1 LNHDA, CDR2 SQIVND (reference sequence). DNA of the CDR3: TGTGCCAGTAGTGAGACCCCACCCCGGGCGGGAGCTATAGATACGCAGTATTTT. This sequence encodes CASSETPPRAGAIDTQYF.

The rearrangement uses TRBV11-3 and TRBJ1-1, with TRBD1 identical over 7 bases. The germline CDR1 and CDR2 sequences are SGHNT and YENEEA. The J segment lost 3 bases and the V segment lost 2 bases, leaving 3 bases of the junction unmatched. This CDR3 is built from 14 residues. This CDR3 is CASSLKGGYTEAFF. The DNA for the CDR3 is TGTGCCAGCAGCTTAAAAGGGGGCTACACTGAAGCTTTCTTT.

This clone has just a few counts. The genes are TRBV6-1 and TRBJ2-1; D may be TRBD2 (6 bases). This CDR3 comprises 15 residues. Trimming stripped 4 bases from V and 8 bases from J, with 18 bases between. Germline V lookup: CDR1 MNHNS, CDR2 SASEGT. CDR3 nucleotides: TGTGCCAGCAGTGCTACCGGGACTCTACCTCATGAGCAGTTCTTC. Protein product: CASSATGTLPHEQFF.

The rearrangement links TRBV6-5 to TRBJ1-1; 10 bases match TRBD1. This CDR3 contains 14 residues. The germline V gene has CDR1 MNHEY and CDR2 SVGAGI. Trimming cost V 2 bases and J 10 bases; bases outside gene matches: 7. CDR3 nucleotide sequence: TGTGCCAGCAGTTACAGGGACAGGGGATCAGGAGCTTTCTTT. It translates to CASSYRDRGSGAFF.

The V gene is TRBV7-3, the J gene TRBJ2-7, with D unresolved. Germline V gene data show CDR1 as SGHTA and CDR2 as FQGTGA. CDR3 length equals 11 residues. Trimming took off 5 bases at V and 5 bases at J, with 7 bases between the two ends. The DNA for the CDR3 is TGTGCCAGCAGCGCCTACGACGAGCAGTACTTC. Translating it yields CASSAYDEQYF.

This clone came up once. This CDR3 reads CASSSRNQREGSYEQYF. CDR3 DNA sequence: TGTGCCAGCAGTTCCCGAAATCAGCGGGAGGGCTCCTACGAGCAGTACTTC. The chain links TRBV27 to TRBJ2-7; TRBD2 matches 10 bases. This CDR3 has 17 amino acids. V gave up 4 bases and J gave up 0 bases; unmatched junction bases: 9. The germline V gene has CDR1 MNHEY and CDR2 SMNVEV (reference sequence).

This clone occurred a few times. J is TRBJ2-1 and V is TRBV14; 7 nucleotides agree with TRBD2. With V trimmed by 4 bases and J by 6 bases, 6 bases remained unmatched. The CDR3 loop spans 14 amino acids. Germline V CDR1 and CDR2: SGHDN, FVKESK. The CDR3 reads CASSPTGLVNEQFF. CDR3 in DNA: TGTGCCAGCAGCCCAACCGGACTAGTCAATGAGCAGTTCTTC.